The clone carrying this T cell receptor (beta chain) came up a few times. Sequenced material consisted of expressed TCRB transcripts (all of the isolated RNA was reverse transcribed). Libraries were prepared by immunoSEQ multiplex PCR; TCRdb keeps only in-frame clonotypes and omits some of them. Of a few hundred thousand clones in the sample, about 25% were seen once. These data originate in a study of beta chain features in type 1 diabetes. Study information: Age, gender and cell yields were alike across patients and healthy donors.

Sorted populations all had greater than 95% purity. Trimming at V came to 3 bases and at J to 3 bases, leaving 0 bases not matched to a gene. Germline assignment: CDR1 KGHSH and CDR2 LQKENI. The CDR3 covers 14 residues. The chain uses TRBV18 and TRBJ2-3, with 10 bases matching TRBD1. Sequenced: central memory CD4+ T cells from blood. The receptor's source is a man aged 30 to 39 in good health. The CDR3 loop reads CASSPGQGTDTQYF. The CDR3 DNA sequence: TGTGCCAGCTCACCGGGACAGGGGACAGATACGCAGTATTTT.